This T cell receptor (beta chain) was observed in a study of cytomegalovirus exposure and HLA in healthy donors. Findings of the study overall: Association of a missense DCLRE1C variant with TCR beta V- and J-gene trimming was reported in a later analysis.

Concerning this clone itself: Antigen: not known.

The PCR was carried out with 60 Vbeta primers and 13 Jbeta primers. Sequencing was performed with immunoSEQ multiplex PCR; in TCRdb, only in-frame clones are kept and a portion is missing. The sample has some 190,000 clones, 60% to 85% seen once. Sequenced: PBMCs. The TCR was taken from a middle-aged woman in good health and CMV-seronegative.

CDR3 region: CAWSPRVRNTEAFF. In DNA, the CDR3 is TGTGCCTGGAGCCCCAGGGTGAGGAACACTGAAGCTTTCTTT. The J gene is TRBJ1-1, the V gene TRBV30; maybe TRBD1 (5 bases). Germline V CDR1 and CDR2: GTSNPN, SVGIG (reference sequence). Trimming shortened V by 3 bases and J by 1 base, and 12 bases separated the two germline ends. The CDR3 sequence is 14 residues long. The whole variable domain, filled in from reference TRBV30 and TRBJ1-1, reads SQTIHQWPATLVQPVGSPLSLECTVEGTSNPNLYWYRQAAGRGLQLLFYSVGIGQISSEVPQNLSASRPQDRQFILSSKKLLLSDSGFYLCAWSPRVRNTEAFFGQGTRLTVV.